Listed below are T cell receptor beta chains from one sample, sequenced in a study of T cell responses to AZD1222 COVID-19 vaccine. Assay used: immunoSEQ multiplex PCR; TCRdb lists only in-frame clones, some missing. The sample has 90,000 to 110,000 clones; 85% to 90% are singletons. Specimen: peripheral blood, collected on day 0 of AZD1222 vaccination. These receptors all come from an adult in good health. Each CDR3 is given without its conserved first and last residue.

V gene | CDR3 protein
TRBV5-1 | ASSWDGENTEAF
TRBV2 | ASVPGGLIYEQY
TRBV28 | ASSPRGQGVTEAF
TRBV4-2 | ASSQESSSYEQY
TRBV19 | ASSYGTGGLSTDTQY
TRBV2 | ASSERGFNYGYT
TRBV7-2 | ASSPLAGVGGELF
TRBV28 | ASSPRQTTFEKLF
TRBV24-1 | ATSDFGGGGTDTQY
TRBV24-1 | ATSEGTTWGEQF
TRBV4-2 | ASSLGAGLAGRTDTQY
TRBV7-2 | ASSPNAGPNQPQH
TRBV2 | ASSLLRAEQF
TRBV19 | ASSYGQAQNSPLH
TRBV25-1 | ASSDLGQGIYGYT
TRBV7-9 | ASSFPLWQETQY
TRBV7-2 | ASSLASGGAIGQY
TRBV4-1 | ASSHSTGDPGELF
TRBV11-3 | ASSLSPGGSPLH
TRBV7-2 | ASSLDWGGERSGYT
TRBV18 | ASSPGDTMNTEAF
TRBV3-1/TRBV3-2 | ASSQDLGVAYEQY
TRBV10-2 | ASSGAGWIVNTEAF
TRBV5-8 | ASSLVGQGMDNQPQH
TRBV24-1 | ATSDTGTSRAEQF
TRBV3-1/TRBV3-2 | ASSHGGGPYEQY
TRBV5-1 | ASSLVGGHQETQY
TRBV5-1 | ASSPGTAKETQY
TRBV7-2 | ASSLDRGIEKLF
TRBV7-2 | ASSPAADYGYT
TRBV7-9 | ASTLGQQETQY
TRBV28 | ASSLQVLTEAF
TRBV7-6 | ASSPGYGYT
TRBV11-3 | ASYWSGKTLITQRNTIY
TRBV2 | ASNEVGTDTQY
TRBV5-1 | ASSLESGAGGHKNIQY
TRBV27 | ASSLQPGASYNEQF
TRBV9 | ASSVSSGRAGNEQF
TRBV9 | ASSAGDRGFANYGYT
TRBV6-4 | ASSESEYTDTQY
TRBV24-1 | ATSDLTPVTDRGDCTEQF
TRBV27 | ASSLSRGGNSPLH
TRBV19 | ASKLGGLNQPQH
TRBV28 | ASNGLAAGELF
TRBV19 | ASSPSNRGQYEQY
TRBV7-2 | ASSPRQFRGTGELF
TRBV11-2 | ASSQVGTETQY
TRBV7-8 | ASRPNSQGGLYEQY
TRBV6-5 | ASSYSVGFSTDTQY
TRBV21-1 | ASSTGLCPAKNIQY
TRBV5-1 | ASSSTGGTNYGYT
TRBV3-1/TRBV3-2 | ASSYGGTGNTIY
TRBV19 | ASRNYGYT
TRBV13 | ASSPRRGLEQF
TRBV10-3 | AISEPGDKNEQY